This TCR beta chain originates from a study of spatial heterogeneity in lung cancer. Findings and limits, study-wide: Higher tumor mutation counts went along with higher counts of expanded intratumoral alpha and beta TCRs.

This clonotype has just a few counts. The antigen is undetermined. The time point here: sample taken at primary tumor resection. TCRdb itself ran the 5' RACE reads through MiXCR, one entry per CDR3 protein. The table lists some 23,000 distinct CDR3 sequences, 8% to 10% of them singletons. The CDR3 has 16 amino acids. The sample in question was lung tumor tissue, obtained at surgery. V usage is TRBV21-1 and J usage is TRBJ2-5; the table's D call, TRBD2, has no DNA check behind it. TRBV21-1 represents a pseudogene. The sequence came from a male donor with early-stage non-small cell lung cancer. CDR3 sequence: CASSKDSGTSQETQYF. The DNA for the CDR3 is TGTGCCAGCAGCAAAGATAGCGGAACCTCCCAAGAGACCCAGTACTTC.